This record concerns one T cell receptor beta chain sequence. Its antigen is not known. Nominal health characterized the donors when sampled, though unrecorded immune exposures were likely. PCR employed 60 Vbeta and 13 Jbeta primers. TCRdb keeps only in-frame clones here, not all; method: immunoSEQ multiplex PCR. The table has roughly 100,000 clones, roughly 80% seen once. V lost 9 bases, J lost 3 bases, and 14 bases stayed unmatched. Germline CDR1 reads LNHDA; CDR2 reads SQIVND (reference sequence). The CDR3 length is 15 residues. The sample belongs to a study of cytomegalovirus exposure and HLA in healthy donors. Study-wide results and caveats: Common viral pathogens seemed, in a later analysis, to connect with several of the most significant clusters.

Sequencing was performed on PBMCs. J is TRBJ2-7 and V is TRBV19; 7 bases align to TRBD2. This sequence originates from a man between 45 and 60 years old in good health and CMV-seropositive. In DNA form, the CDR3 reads TGTGCCAGCAGAATCGGAGCGGGACCAAACTACGAGCAGTACTTC. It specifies CASRIGAGPNYEQYF. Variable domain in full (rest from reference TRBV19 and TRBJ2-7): DGGITQSPKYLFRKEGQNVTLSCEQNLNHDAMYWYRQDPGQGLRLIYYSQIVNDFQKGDIAEGYSVSREKKESFPLTVTSAQKNPTAFYLCASRIGAGPNYEQYFGPGTRLTVT.